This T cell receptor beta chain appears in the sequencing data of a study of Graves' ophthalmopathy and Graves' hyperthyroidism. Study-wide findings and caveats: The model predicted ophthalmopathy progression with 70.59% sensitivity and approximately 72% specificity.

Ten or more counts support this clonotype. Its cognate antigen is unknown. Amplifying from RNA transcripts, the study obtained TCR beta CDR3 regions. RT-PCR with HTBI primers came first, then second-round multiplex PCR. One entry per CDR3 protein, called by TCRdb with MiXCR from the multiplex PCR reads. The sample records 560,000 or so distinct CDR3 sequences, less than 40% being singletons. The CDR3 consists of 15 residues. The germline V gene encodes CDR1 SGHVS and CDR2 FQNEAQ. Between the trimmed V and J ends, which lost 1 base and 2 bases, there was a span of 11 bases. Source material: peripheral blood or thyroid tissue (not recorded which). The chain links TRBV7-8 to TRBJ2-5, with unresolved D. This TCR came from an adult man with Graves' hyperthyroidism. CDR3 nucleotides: TGTGCCAGCAGCTTAGGAGTCCTGGAACAAGAGACCCAGTACTTC. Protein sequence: CASSLGVLEQETQYF.